Sequencing of this T cell receptor beta chain was carried out in a study of cytomegalovirus exposure and HLA in healthy donors. Findings of the study overall: Common viral pathogens seemed, in a later analysis, to connect with several of the most significant clusters.

Between the trimmed V and J ends, which lost 5 bases and 0 bases, there was a span of 17 bases. Germline V lookup: CDR1 MDHEN, CDR2 SYDVKM. This CDR3 is 18 amino acids long. 13 Jbeta primers and 60 Vbeta primers were used for the PCR. Sequencing was performed with immunoSEQ multiplex PCR; in TCRdb, only in-frame clones are kept and a portion is missing. The sample holds about 200,000 clones, about 12% seen once. Turning to this clone: The target antigen is unknown.

This TCR derives from a middle-aged man in good health and CMV-seropositive. Sequencing was done on a sample of PBMCs. V and J are TRBV28 and TRBJ1-6, with a weak D call TRBD1 (5 bases). CDR3 residues: CASSTLSPGISYNSPLHF. In nucleotides, the CDR3 is TGTGCCAGCAGTACCCTCTCCCCAGGGATCTCCTATAATTCACCCCTCCACTTT.